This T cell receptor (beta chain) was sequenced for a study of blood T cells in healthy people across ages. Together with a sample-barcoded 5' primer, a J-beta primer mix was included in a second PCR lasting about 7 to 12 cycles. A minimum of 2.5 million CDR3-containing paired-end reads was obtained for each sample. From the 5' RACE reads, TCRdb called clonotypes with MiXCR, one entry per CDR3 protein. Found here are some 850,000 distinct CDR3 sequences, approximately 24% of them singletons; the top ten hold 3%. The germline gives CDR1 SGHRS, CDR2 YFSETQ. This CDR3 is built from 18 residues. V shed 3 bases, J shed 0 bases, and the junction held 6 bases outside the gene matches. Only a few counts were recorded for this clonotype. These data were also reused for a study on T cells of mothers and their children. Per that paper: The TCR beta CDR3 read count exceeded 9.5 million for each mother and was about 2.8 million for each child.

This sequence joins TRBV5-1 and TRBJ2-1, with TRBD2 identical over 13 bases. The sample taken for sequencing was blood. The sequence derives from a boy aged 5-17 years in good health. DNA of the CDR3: TGCGCCAGCAGCTCCCCTACTAGCGGGGGGGCCTCCTACAATGAGCAGTTCTTC. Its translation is CASSSPTSGGASYNEQFF.